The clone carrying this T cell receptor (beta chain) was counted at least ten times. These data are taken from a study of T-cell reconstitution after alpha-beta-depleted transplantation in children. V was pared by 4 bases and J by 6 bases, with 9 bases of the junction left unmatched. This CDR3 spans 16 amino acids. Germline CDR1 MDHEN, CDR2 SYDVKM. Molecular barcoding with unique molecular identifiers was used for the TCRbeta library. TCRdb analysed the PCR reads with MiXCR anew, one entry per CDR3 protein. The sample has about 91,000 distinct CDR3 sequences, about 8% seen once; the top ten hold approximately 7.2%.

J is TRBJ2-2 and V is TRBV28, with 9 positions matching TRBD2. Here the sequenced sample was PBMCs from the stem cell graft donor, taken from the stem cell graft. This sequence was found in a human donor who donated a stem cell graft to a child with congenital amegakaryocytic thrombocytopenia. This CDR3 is CASSSWASGTSGELFF. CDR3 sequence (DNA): TGTGCCAGCAGTTCCTGGGCTAGCGGGACCTCCGGGGAGCTGTTTTTT.